This T cell receptor beta chain originates from a study of blood T cells in healthy people across ages. Study outcomes and limitations: A roughly linear fall in TCR beta diversity per million T cells was seen with increasing age. The study lacked donor CMV status, which possibly confounded expanded clonotype changes.

PCR was performed a second time for about 6 to 11 cycles using a sample-barcoded 5' primer and a J-beta primer mix. TCRdb recomputed calls from the 5' RACE reads with MiXCR, one row per CDR3 protein. The profile shows about a million distinct CDR3 sequences, roughly half of them singletons. Germline CDR1 and CDR2: MNHEY and SVGEGT. This CDR3 comprises 13 residues. The ends were cut back, 2 bases at V and 4 bases at J, with 8 bases in the middle. About this clonotype: The antigen remains undetermined.

Sequencing input: blood. V is TRBV6-2 or TRBV6-3 and J is TRBJ1-1, with D uncertain. This receptor was obtained from a woman in her sixties in good health. The CDR3 DNA reads TGTGCCAGCAGTTACACCTCGCGCACTGAAGCTTTCTTT. This sequence encodes CASSYTSRTEAFF.